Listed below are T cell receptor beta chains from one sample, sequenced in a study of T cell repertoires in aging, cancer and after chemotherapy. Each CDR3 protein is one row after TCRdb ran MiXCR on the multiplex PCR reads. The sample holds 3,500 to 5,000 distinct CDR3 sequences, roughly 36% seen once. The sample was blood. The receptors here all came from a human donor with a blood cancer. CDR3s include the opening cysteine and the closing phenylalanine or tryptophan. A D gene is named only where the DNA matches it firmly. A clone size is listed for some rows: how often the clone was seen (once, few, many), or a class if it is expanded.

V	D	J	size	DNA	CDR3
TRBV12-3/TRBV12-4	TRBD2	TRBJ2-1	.	TGTGCCAGCAGTTTCGGGACTAGCAATGAGCAGTTCTTC	CASSFGTSNEQFF
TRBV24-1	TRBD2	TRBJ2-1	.	TGTGCCACCAGTGATTGGACTAGCGGAGACAATGAGCAGTTCTTC	CATSDWTSGDNEQFF
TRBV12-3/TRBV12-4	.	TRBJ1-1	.	TGTGCCAGCAGTCCCTGGCGGAACACTGAAGCTTTCTTT	CASSPWRNTEAFF
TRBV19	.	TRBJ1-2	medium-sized	TGTGCCAGTAGTCTCACGCCCTATGGCTACACCTTC	CASSLTPYGYTF
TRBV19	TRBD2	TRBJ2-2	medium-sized	TGTGCCAGTAGTTTAACTAGCGGGAGGGCCATGAGGGCCGGGGAGCTGTTTTTT	CASSLTSGRAMRAGELFF
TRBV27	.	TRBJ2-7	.	TGTGCCAGCACTTCTAGGGGGGGACCCAACCACCACGAGCAGTACTTC	CASTSRGGPNHHEQYF
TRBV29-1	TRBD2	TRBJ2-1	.	TGCAGCGTTGAAGATCGGACTAGCGGGCCTAGCTCCTACAATGAGCAGTTCTTC	CSVEDRTSGPSSYNEQFF
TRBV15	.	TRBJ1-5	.	TGTGCCACCAGCAGAGATAAGCAGGGAAGAAGCAATCAGCCCCAGCATTTT	CATSRDKQGRSNQPQHF
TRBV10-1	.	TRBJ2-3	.	TGCGCCAGCCAATTCGGAACCGACACAGATACGCAGTATTTT	CASQFGTDTDTQYF
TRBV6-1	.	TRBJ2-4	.	TGTGCCAGCAGCGAATCAAACGACTCGATGAGGAAAAACATTCAGTACTTC	CASSESNDSMRKNIQYF
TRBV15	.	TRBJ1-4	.	TGTGCCACCAGCAGGGGTAGGGCTAATGAAAAACTGTTTTTT	CATSRGRANEKLFF
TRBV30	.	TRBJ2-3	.	TGTGCCTGGGACGACTTGGATACGCAGTATTTT	CAWDDLDTQYF
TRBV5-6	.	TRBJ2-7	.	TGTGCCAGCAGCGACCTCCGAGGGGGGGGCAACTCCTACGAGCAGTACTTC	CASSDLRGGGNSYEQYF
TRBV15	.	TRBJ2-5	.	TGTGCCACCAGCAAGGGCGGCCCCCAAGAGACCCAGTACTTC	CATSKGGPQETQYF
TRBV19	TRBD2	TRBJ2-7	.	TGTGCCAGTAGTACAAAACTGATCGGACTAGCGGGAATCGACGAGCAGTACTTC	CASSTKLIGLAGIDEQYF
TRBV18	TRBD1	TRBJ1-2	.	TGTGCCAGCTCACCGACAGGGGGCGATGGCTACACCTTC	CASSPTGGDGYTF
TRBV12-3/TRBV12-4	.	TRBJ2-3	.	TGTGCCAGTAGACTAAGTGGGGTGGGGACAGATACGCAGTATTTT	CASRLSGVGTDTQYF
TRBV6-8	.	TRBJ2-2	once	TGTGCCAGCAGTGCCGGGACCGGGGAGCTGTTTTTT	CASSAGTGELFF
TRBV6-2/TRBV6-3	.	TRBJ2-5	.	TGTGCCAGCACCCAACAAAGGGTTTCGGAGACCCAGTACTTC	CASTQQRVSETQYF
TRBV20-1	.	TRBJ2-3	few	TGCAGTGCTGGGGAGGACCTACCCAGTAGCACAGATACGCAGTATTTT	CSAGEDLPSSTDTQYF
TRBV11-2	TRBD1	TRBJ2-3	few	TGTGCCAGCAGCTTAGGGACAGGGCGAGGAGATACGCAGTATTTT	CASSLGTGRGDTQYF
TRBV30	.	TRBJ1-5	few	TGTGCCTGGAGGGACGGCTATAGCAATCAGCCCCAGCATTTT	CAWRDGYSNQPQHF
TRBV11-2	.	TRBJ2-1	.	TGTGCCAGCAGCTTAAGGGGTGTTGGATTCAGTGAGCAGTTCTTC	CASSLRGVGFSEQFF
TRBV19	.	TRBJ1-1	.	TGTGCCAGTAGCAATCGGGGGAGAAACACTGAAGCTTTCTTT	CASSNRGRNTEAFF
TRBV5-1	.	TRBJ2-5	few	TGCGCCAGCCAGGCAGGGGAGACCCAGTACTTC	CASQAGETQYF
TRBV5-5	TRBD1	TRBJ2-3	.	TGTGCCAGCAGACACGGACCGGACAGGGGCACAGATACGCAGTATTTT	CASRHGPDRGTDTQYF
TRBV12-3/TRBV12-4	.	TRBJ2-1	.	TGTGCCAGCAGTTTAGAAATGACGCTAAATGAGCAGTTCTTC	CASSLEMTLNEQFF
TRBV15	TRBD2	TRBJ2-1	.	TGTGCCACCAGCAGAGAGGGGGGAGGGTCCTACAATGAGCAGTTCTTC	CATSREGGGSYNEQFF
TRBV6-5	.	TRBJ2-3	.	TGTGCCAGTAGTCAAAACGGGATTGGAAATACGCAGTATTTT	CASSQNGIGNTQYF
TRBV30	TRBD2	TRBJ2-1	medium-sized	TGTGCCTGGAGTAAACTAGCGGTCCTGGGCCAGTCCTACAATGAGCAGTTCTTC	CAWSKLAVLGQSYNEQFF
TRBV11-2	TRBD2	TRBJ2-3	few	TGTGCCAGCAGCTTAGGTCTAGCGGGTGTCACAGATACGCAGTATTTT	CASSLGLAGVTDTQYF
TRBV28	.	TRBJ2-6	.	TGTGCCACCTCCACCCCCTCGGGGGCTGGGGCCAACGTCCTGACTTTC	CATSTPSGAGANVLTF
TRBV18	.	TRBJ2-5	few	TGTGCCAGCTCACCACGGAAAACGGTCCAAGAGACCCAGTACTTC	CASSPRKTVQETQYF
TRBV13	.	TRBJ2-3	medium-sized	TGTGCCAGCAGCTTAGTGGGCGGGACCGGAGATACGCAGTATTTT	CASSLVGGTGDTQYF
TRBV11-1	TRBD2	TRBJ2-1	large	TGTGCCAGCAGCTGGGGACTAGGGCAAAATGAGCAGTTCTTC	CASSWGLGQNEQFF
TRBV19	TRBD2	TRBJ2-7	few	TGTGCCAGTAGTACTGCCCGGTTTGGCGGGAGAGCGAACGAGCAGTACTTC	CASSTARFGGRANEQYF
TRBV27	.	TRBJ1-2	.	TGTGCCAGCAGTTTTCGAGGGTTCTATGGCTGCACCTTC	CASSFRGFYGCTF
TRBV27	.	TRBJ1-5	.	TGTGCCAGCAGTCCTTCTGTGATGCAGCCCCAGCATTTT	CASSPSVMQPQHF
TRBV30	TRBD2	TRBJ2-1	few	TGTGCCTGGACTAGCGGGAGTTACAGCTCCTACAATGAGCAGTTCTTC	CAWTSGSYSSYNEQFF
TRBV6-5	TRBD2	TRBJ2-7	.	TGTGCCAGCAGTCGATCCTTCACGAGCGGGAGATTACCGGAGCAGTACTTC	CASSRSFTSGRLPEQYF
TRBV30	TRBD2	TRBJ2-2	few	TGTGCCTGGATGGGTGGGCTAGCGGGAGTCCGGGGCGGGGAGCTGTTTTTT	CAWMGGLAGVRGGELFF
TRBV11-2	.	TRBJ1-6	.	TGTGCCAGCAGCTTAGAGGGGACCGAGGGCACCCTCCACTTT	CASSLEGTEGTLHF
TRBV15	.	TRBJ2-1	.	TGTGCCACCAGCAGGGGCGGAGACAATGAGCAGTTCTTC	CATSRGGDNEQFF
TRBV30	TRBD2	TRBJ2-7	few	TGTGCCTGGAGTGCCCCGGGAGGCCCCTACGAGCAGTACTTC	CAWSAPGGPYEQYF
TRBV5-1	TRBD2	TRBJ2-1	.	TGCGCCAGCAGCTGGACTAGCGGAGACTACAATGAGCAGTTCTTC	CASSWTSGDYNEQFF
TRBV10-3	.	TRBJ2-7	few	TGTGCCATCAGCCTCGGGAGTGGGGTCTACGAGCAGTACTTC	CAISLGSGVYEQYF
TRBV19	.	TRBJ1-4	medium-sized	TGTGCCAGTAGTGAGGGTCCGGCGGGAGAAAAACTGTTTTTT	CASSEGPAGEKLFF
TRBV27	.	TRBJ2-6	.	TGTGCCAGCAGACCCATGGATAGGGCCAACGTCCTGACTTTC	CASRPMDRANVLTF
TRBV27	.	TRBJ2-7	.	TGTGCCAGCAGTTTTTATGGAGTGGAAAACGAGCAGTACTTC	CASSFYGVENEQYF
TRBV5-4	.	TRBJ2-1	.	TGTGCCAGCAGCTCCATGACAAGGGACTACAATGAGCAGTTCTTC	CASSSMTRDYNEQFF